A selection of T cell receptor beta chains follows, all from one sample in a study of blood T cell repertoires in COVID-19. Profiled with immunoSEQ multiplex PCR; TCRdb holds only in-frame clones, not every one. This sample carries approximately 170,000 clones, 81% of them seen once, and the ten largest clones take more than 9.5%. The sequencing sample was made of peripheral blood. These receptors originate from a man in his sixties with active or convalescent COVID-19. CDR3s include the opening cysteine and the closing phenylalanine or tryptophan. The D gene is left open where the match is weak. Only part of the rows carry a size: once, few, many, or a class if the clone is expanded.

j_call v_call d_call clone_size cdr3_nt cdr3_aa
TRBJ1-4 TRBV19 TRBD1 . TGTGCCAGTAGTAGGACAGGGGGGAATAATGAAAAACTGTTTTTT CASSRTGGNNEKLFF
TRBJ2-1 TRBV2 TRBD2 once TGTGCCAGCACCTCTAGCGGGAGGATCAATGAGCAGTTCTTC CASTSSGRINEQFF
TRBJ2-3 TRBV6-4 . . TGTGCCAGCGCGGTTGAACCAAGCACAGATACGCAGTATTTT CASAVEPSTDTQYF
TRBJ2-5 TRBV7-7 TRBD2 . TGTGCCAGCAGCTTCGGTAGCGGGGGGGCCGGGGAGACCCAGTACTTC CASSFGSGGAGETQYF
TRBJ2-7 TRBV6-4 TRBD2 . TGTGCCAGCAGCCTACTAGCGGGTGATATCTACGAGCAGTACTTC CASSLLAGDIYEQYF
TRBJ2-3 TRBV2 . . TGTGCCAGCGCCGCGCCCCCAGGGACAGATACGCAGTATTTT CASAAPPGTDTQYF
TRBJ2-5 TRBV19 . . TGTGCCAGTAGTACTATGACTAGTGGAGAGACCCAGTACTTC CASSTMTSGETQYF
TRBJ2-7 TRBV7-9 . . TGTGCCAGCAGCTTAGTTCCGGGGAACTACGAGCAGTACTTC CASSLVPGNYEQYF
TRBJ2-1 TRBV5-6 . few TGTGCCAGCATCTCCGACTCCAGTCTCCACAATGAGCAGTTCTTC CASISDSSLHNEQFF
TRBJ2-2 TRBV2 . few TGTGCCAGCAGCAGGGGAGAAGCGAACACCGGGGAGCTGTTTTTT CASSRGEANTGELFF
TRBJ2-3 TRBV18 TRBD2 . TGTGCCAGCTCACGACCGGGACTAGCGGGAGTCCCAGATACGCAGTATTTT CASSRPGLAGVPDTQYF
TRBJ1-2 TRBV5-1 . many TGCGCCAGCAGCTTAGACTTCGGTGCCGGCTACACCTTC CASSLDFGAGYTF
TRBJ1-5 TRBV5-4 . . TGTGCCAGCAGCGACAGAAGCAATCAGCCCCAGCATTTT CASSDRSNQPQHF
TRBJ1-2 TRBV23-1 TRBD1 . TGCGCCAGCAGTCAATCTTATTCGGGACAGGGAATATTGTATGGCTACACCTTC CASSQSYSGQGILYGYTF
TRBJ2-2 TRBV19 TRBD2 once TGTGCCAGTTCCTGGACTAGCGGGGTTGCGAACACCGGGGAGCTGTTTTTT CASSWTSGVANTGELFF
TRBJ2-2 TRBV5-1 TRBD1 . TGCGCCAGCAGCTTGGCCCGGGACAGGGAGAACACCGGGGAGCTGTTTTTT CASSLARDRENTGELFF
TRBJ2-2 TRBV13 . . TGTGCCAGCAGCTTCGCAGCGAACACCGGGGAGCTGTTTTTT CASSFAANTGELFF
TRBJ2-2 TRBV2 TRBD1 . TGTGCCAGCAGAGGGACAGGGGGCACCGGGGAGCTGTTTTTT CASRGTGGTGELFF
TRBJ1-4 TRBV11-2 . . TGTGCCAGCAGCTTAGAGTTCGGCGGTGAAAAACTGTTTTTT CASSLEFGGEKLFF
TRBJ2-5 TRBV29-1 . . TGCAACGCTCGAGGTTTGGGAGAGACCCAGTACTTC CNARGLGETQYF
TRBJ2-7 TRBV2 . . TGTGCCAGCAGTGATTTATCGGGAGTCGAGCAGTACTTC CASSDLSGVEQYF
TRBJ1-2 TRBV15 . . TGTGCCACCAGCAGCGAATTCATAGGGGGTAGCTATGGCTACACCTTC CATSSEFIGGSYGYTF
TRBJ2-7 TRBV5-1 . . TGCGCCAGCAGCTTGGGCGTCTACGAGCAGTACTTC CASSLGVYEQYF
TRBJ2-7 TRBV29-1 TRBD1 . TGCAGCGTTGGAGGGGGCAGCTCCTACGAGCAGTACTTC CSVGGGSSYEQYF
TRBJ1-3 TRBV10-3 . . TGTGCCACCAGCGGGGGGTCTGGAAACACCATATATTTT CATSGGSGNTIYF
TRBJ2-3 TRBV24-1 . . TGTGCCACCAGTGACCGGGGGACCACAGATACGCAGTATTTT CATSDRGTTDTQYF
TRBJ1-2 TRBV27 . . TGTGCCAGCAGTTTATATTTTGAACAGGGTGCTAACTATGGCTACACCTTC CASSLYFEQGANYGYTF
TRBJ1-5 TRBV24-1 TRBD1 . TGTGCCACCAGTGAAAACAACCTTACAGGCAGGGGGGCCAATCAGCCCCAGCATTTT CATSENNLTGRGANQPQHF
TRBJ1-1 TRBV11-1 TRBD1 . TGTGCCAGCAGCTCGACCGGGACAGGCCTCCATCCTTTCTTT CASSSTGTGLHPFF
TRBJ2-1 TRBV7-9 TRBD2 . TGTGCCAGCAGTTCATTCTCCGGGACTAGCGGAAAATCCTACAATGAGCAGTTCTTC CASSSFSGTSGKSYNEQFF
TRBJ1-1 TRBV6-5 . . TGTGCCAGCAGTTACTTCGTGGGGCGGCGTATTGAAGCTTTCTTT CASSYFVGRRIEAFF
TRBJ2-5 TRBV2 TRBD2 . TGTGCCAGCACCTGGACTAGCGGGGGAGAGACCCAGTACTTC CASTWTSGGETQYF
TRBJ2-7 TRBV7-9 TRBD1 . TGTGCCAGCAGCTTAGTTTCCGGGACAGGGAACTCCTACGAGCAGTACTTC CASSLVSGTGNSYEQYF
TRBJ1-1 TRBV7-6 . . TGTGCCAGCAGCTTAGGTGGTGGGGACTCGACTGAAGCTTTCTTT CASSLGGGDSTEAFF
TRBJ1-2 TRBV6-5 TRBD1 . TGTGCCAGCAGAATCCAGGGGGCTAGCTATGGCTACACCTTC CASRIQGASYGYTF
TRBJ2-7 TRBV2 . once TGTGCCAGCATGGCAGGCCTCTCCTACGAGCAGTACTTC CASMAGLSYEQYF
TRBJ1-2 TRBV28 TRBD1 . TGTGCCAGCAGTAGGGACAGTGGCTACACCTTC CASSRDSGYTF
TRBJ2-3 TRBV15 TRBD2 . TGTGCCACCAGCCACATGAGACTAGCGGGATTCACAGATACGCAGTATTTT CATSHMRLAGFTDTQYF
TRBJ1-3 TRBV7-9 . . TGTGCCAGCAGCTCCCTAATCTCTGGAAACACCATATATTTT CASSSLISGNTIYF
TRBJ1-2 TRBV18 TRBD1 . TGTGCCAGCTCGCTTGGGACCGGGACAGGGGATGGCTACACCTTC CASSLGTGTGDGYTF
TRBJ2-7 TRBV15 . . TGTGCCACCAGCGGCGGCCCCGGGAGTCCCTCAGGCTACGAGCAGTACTTC CATSGGPGSPSGYEQYF
TRBJ2-3 TRBV5-4 . . TGTGCCAGCAGCCCAGGGGCCCAAGATACGCAGTATTTT CASSPGAQDTQYF
TRBJ1-1 TRBV5-1 TRBD1 . TGCGCCAGCAGCGTTACACAGGGGGCCACTGAAGCTTTCTTT CASSVTQGATEAFF
TRBJ2-7 TRBV10-1 . . TGCGCCAGCAGTGACCTCTACGAGCAGTACTTC CASSDLYEQYF
TRBJ1-2 TRBV7-2 . once TGTGCCAGCAGCCAGGCGACAGGTCATGGTGGCTACACCTTC CASSQATGHGGYTF
TRBJ2-5 TRBV19 TRBD1 . TGTGCCAGTAGTGATTGGGACAGGGGGCTCGAGACCCAGTACTTC CASSDWDRGLETQYF
TRBJ2-2 TRBV7-6 . . TGTGCCAGCAGCCCTAACGGGGACACCGGGGAGCTGTTTTTT CASSPNGDTGELFF
TRBJ1-2 TRBV5-1 . . TGCGCCAGCAGCTTGTTCGGGTTAACTGATGGCTACACCTTC CASSLFGLTDGYTF
TRBJ2-1 TRBV12-3/TRBV12-4 . . TGTGCCAGCAGTTTAGGCAAGGGGTACGAGCAGTTCTTC CASSLGKGYEQFF
TRBJ1-2 TRBV14 . . TGTGCCAGCAGCCCTCTCAAGGGGTACCCCGAAACGTTGGGGGGCTACACCTTC CASSPLKGYPETLGGYTF
TRBJ1-2 TRBV5-8 TRBD1 . TGTGCCAGCAGCCTCGGGACAGGGAACTATGGCTACACCTTC CASSLGTGNYGYTF
TRBJ2-7 TRBV7-9 TRBD1 . TGTGCCAGCAGCGTTACAGGGGCCCGAGACGAGCAGTACTTC CASSVTGARDEQYF
TRBJ1-3 TRBV11-2 . once TGTGCCAGCAGCTCCCTCTTGTCTGGAAACACCATATATTTT CASSSLLSGNTIYF
TRBJ2-4 TRBV29-1 . . TGCAGCGTTGAAGTCTGGGGGGGGCTAGCCAAAAACATTCAGTACTTC CSVEVWGGLAKNIQYF
TRBJ1-5 TRBV19 . . TGTGCCAGTAATTTTATGGGGGGATTAAGCAATCAGCCCCAGCATTTT CASNFMGGLSNQPQHF
TRBJ2-7 TRBV29-1 . . TGCAGCGCCGGGACAATATACGAGCAGTACTTC CSAGTIYEQYF
TRBJ1-4 TRBV28 . . TGTGCCACCATAACGGAGGGGACTAATGAAAAACTGTTTTTT CATITEGTNEKLFF
TRBJ2-3 TRBV6-1 TRBD2 . TGTGCCAGCAGTGACCAGCGGGGGAGCCACACAGATACGCAGTATTTT CASSDQRGSHTDTQYF
TRBJ2-1 TRBV13 TRBD2 . TGTGCCAGCAGCCCCCGCTTGGGTAGCGGGAGCGATGAGCAGTTCTTC CASSPRLGSGSDEQFF